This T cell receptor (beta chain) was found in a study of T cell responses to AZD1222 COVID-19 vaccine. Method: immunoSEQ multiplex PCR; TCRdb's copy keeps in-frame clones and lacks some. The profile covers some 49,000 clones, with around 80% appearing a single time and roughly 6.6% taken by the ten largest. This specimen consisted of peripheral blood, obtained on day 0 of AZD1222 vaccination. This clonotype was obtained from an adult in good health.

The CDR3 spells CASSLEAGAKNIQYF. DNA of the CDR3: TGTGCCAGCAGCTTAGAGGCGGGCGCCAAAAACATTCAGTACTTC. V is TRBV7-8 and J is TRBJ2-4; D might be TRBD2 (5 bases). CDR1 SGHVS and CDR2 FQNEAQ come from the germline V gene. This CDR3 has 15 residues. V was pared by 1 base and J by 1 base, with 8 bases between.